The 15 T cell receptor beta chains listed next were all sequenced from one sample in a study of T cell repertoires in cytomegalovirus infection. TCRdb reprocessed the reads with MiXCR, giving one entry per CDR3 protein. The table includes about 770,000 distinct CDR3 sequences, 25% to 30% detected once. Antigen specificity for these receptors is unknown. This specimen was cultured CD8+ T cells from PBMCs, taken from culture after CMV antigen stimulation. These receptors were obtained from a human donor in good health (CMV status not recorded). Some clones in this sample may be carry-over from other donors' samples.

This clonotype was recorded a few times. This chain connects TRBV4-1 to TRBJ2-3; 9 bases are a match to TRBD1. The CDR3 covers 16 residues. J lost 4 bases, V lost 3 bases, and 8 bases had no gene match. Germline lookup yields CDR1 MGHRA and CDR2 YSYEKL. As DNA, the CDR3 is TGCGCCAGCAGCCATGCCGGGACAGGGAGCCCAGATACGCAGTATTTT. This encodes CASSHAGTGSPDTQYF.

This chain links TRBV20-1 with TRBJ1-1, with D uncertain. CDR1 DFQATT and CDR2 SNEGSKA come from the germline V gene (reference sequence). This CDR3 is 13 amino acids long. Between the trimmed V and J ends, which lost 1 base and 0 bases, there was a span of 6 bases. The CDR3 sequence is CSARVPLNTEAFF. In nucleotides, the CDR3 is TGCAGTGCTAGAGTGCCGTTGAACACTGAAGCTTTCTTT.

The table lists this clonotype with a few counts. V is TRBV7-3 and J is TRBJ2-4; D may correspond to TRBD1 or TRBD2 (5 bases each). Germline CDR1 and CDR2: SGHTA and FQGTGA. V lost 7 bases and J 0 bases, leaving 13 bases between the germline ends. This CDR3 is built from 15 residues. DNA of the CDR3: TGTGCCAGCAAGGCTCCCGGGACAGCCAAAAACATTCAGTACTTC. It translates to CASKAPGTAKNIQYF.

This clonotype was counted only a few times. The V and J genes are TRBV19 and TRBJ2-1, with 10 nucleotides matching TRBD1. The germline V gene encodes CDR1 LNHDA and CDR2 SQIVND (reference sequence). The CDR3 has 15 residues. The trim removed 7 bases at V and 5 bases at J, leaving 8 bases unmatched. CDR3 residues: CASNIPGQGNNEQFF. The CDR3 DNA follows: TGTGCCAGTAATATTCCGGGACAGGGGAACAATGAGCAGTTCTTC.

This clonotype was seen more than once but under ten times. This chain links TRBV29-1 with TRBJ2-7; tentative D call: TRBD2 (6 bases). V was shortened by 5 bases and J by 0 bases, with 11 bases between the two germline ends. This CDR3 has 13 residues. Germline V gives CDR1 SQVTM, CDR2 ANQGSEA. The CDR3 region is CSVLDGSSYEQYV. CDR3 nucleotides: TGCAGCGTTCTCGACGGGAGCTCCTACGAGCAGTACGTC.

The chain employs TRBV10-2 and TRBJ2-7; D call uncertain. Trimming shortened V by 3 bases and J by 5 bases, and 8 bases separated the two germline ends. CDR1 is WSHSY and CDR2 is SAAADI in the germline V gene. This CDR3 spans 12 amino acids. The CDR3: CASSEGADEQYF. The CDR3 nucleotides read TGCGCCAGCAGTGAAGGCGCCGACGAGCAGTACTTC.

This clonotype was counted between two and nine times. The chain carries TRBV7-6 and TRBJ1-4; the D gene is possibly TRBD1 (5 bases). Per the germline V gene, CDR1 is SGHVS and CDR2 is FNYEAQ. The CDR3 contains 14 residues. V gave up 0 bases and J gave up 8 bases, with 10 bases separating them. CDR3 bases: TGTGCCAGCAGCTTAGCAGGGGACGGGGAAAAACTGTTTTTT. This translates into CASSLAGDGEKLFF.

This chain joins TRBV5-1 and TRBJ1-4; 7 bases line up with TRBD1. The germline gives CDR1 SGHRS, CDR2 YFSETQ. The CDR3 is 14 amino acids. Germline trimming cut 1 base from V and 8 bases from J; bases unmatched to any gene: 5. CDR3 nucleotides: TGCGCCAGCAGCTTGTACGGACAGGTGGAAAAACTGTTTTTT. This gives the protein CASSLYGQVEKLFF. Based on the CDR3 plus reference TRBV5-1 and TRBJ1-4, the full variable domain is KAGVTQTPRYLIKTRGQQVTLSCSPISGHRSVSWYQQTPGQGLQFLFEYFSETQRNKGNFPGRFSGRQFSNSRSEMNVSTLELGDSALYLCASSLYGQVEKLFFGSGTQLSVL.

The rearrangement links TRBV19 to TRBJ1-5; D is uncertain. In germline, CDR1 is LNHDA, CDR2 SQIVND (reference sequence). V lost 6 bases and J 6 bases, leaving 12 bases between the germline ends. The CDR3 is made up of 13 amino acids. The DNA of the CDR3 is TGTGCCAGTAGCTACGGTTCAGGTCAGCCCCAGCATTTT. It codes for CASSYGSGQPQHF.

This chain links TRBV27 with TRBJ2-2; 7 nucleotides agree with TRBD1. The V segment lost 4 bases and the J segment 5 bases; nucleotides outside the gene matches: 10. The germline V gene encodes CDR1 MNHEY and CDR2 SMNVEV (reference sequence). The CDR3 extends over 16 amino acids. The CDR3 DNA is TGTGCCAGCAGTTCCACGACCGACAGGGTTACCGGGGAGCTGTTTTTT. Protein sequence: CASSSTTDRVTGELFF.

This clonotype was observed a handful of times. The chain is built from TRBV6-1 and TRBJ1-1; 7 bases match TRBD1. The CDR3 covers 11 residues. V was clipped by 7 bases and J by 8 bases; unmatched bases: 4. From germline, CDR1 is MNHNS and CDR2 SASEGT. CDR3 region: CASTEDREAFF. The CDR3, as DNA: TGTGCCAGCACTGAGGACAGGGAAGCTTTCTTT.

This clonotype showed up many times. Here the CDR3 reads CSVATGTGRGYTF. The CDR3 DNA follows: TGCAGCGTTGCAACCGGGACAGGGCGTGGCTACACCTTC. This chain connects TRBV29-1 to TRBJ1-2, with 9 nucleotides matching TRBD1. The junction had 7 bases not matched to a gene; V was cut back by 4 bases and J by 7 bases. CDR3 length: 13 amino acids. The germline gives CDR1 SQVTM, CDR2 ANQGSEA.

With respect to this clonotype: At one end, the junction sequence differs from germline, possibly due to a read error. The chain has TRBV10-3 and TRBJ1-1; the D is unclear. The CDR3 contains 13 residues. Germline CDR1 ENHRY, CDR2 SYGVKD. This CDR3 reads CAISESVSSEGFF. CDR3 nucleotides: TGTGCCATCAGTGAGTCGGTCTCCTCGGAAGGTTTCTTT.

The table lists this clonotype with a few counts. V is TRBV7-9 and J is TRBJ2-3, with D perhaps matching TRBD1 (5 bases). Per germline, CDR1 SEHNR and CDR2 FQNEAQ (reference sequence). The CDR3 is made up of 13 amino acids. V was trimmed by 7 bases and J by 4 bases, leaving 12 bases between them. The CDR3 spells CASTPAGSDTQYF. The CDR3, as DNA: TGTGCCAGCACTCCGGCAGGGTCAGATACGCAGTATTTT.

The chain couples TRBV7-6 to TRBJ2-4, with 7 nucleotides matching TRBD1. The CDR3 is 16 residues long. Germline V lookup: CDR1 SGHVS, CDR2 FNYEAQ. The V gene end was trimmed by 5 bases and the J gene end by 3 bases; junction bases not matched to a gene: 10. This chain's CDR3 is CASSPPGGVFKNIQYF. The CDR3 nucleotides read TGTGCCAGCAGCCCCCCAGGGGGTGTTTTCAAAAACATTCAGTACTTC.